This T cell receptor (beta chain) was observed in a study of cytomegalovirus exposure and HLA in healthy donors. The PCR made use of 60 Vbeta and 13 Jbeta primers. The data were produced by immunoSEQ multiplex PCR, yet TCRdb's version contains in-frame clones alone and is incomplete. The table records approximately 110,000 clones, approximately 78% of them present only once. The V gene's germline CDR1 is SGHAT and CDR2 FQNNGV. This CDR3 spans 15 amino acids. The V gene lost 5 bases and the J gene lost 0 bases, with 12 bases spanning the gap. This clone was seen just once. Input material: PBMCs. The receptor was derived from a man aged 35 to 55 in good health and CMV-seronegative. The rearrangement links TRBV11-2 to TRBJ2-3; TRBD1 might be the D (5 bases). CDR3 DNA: TGTGCCAGCAGCCTAAGGACAACTAGCACAGATACGCAGTATTTT. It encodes CASSLRTTSTDTQYF. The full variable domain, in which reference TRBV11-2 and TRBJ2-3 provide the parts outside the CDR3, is EAGVAQSPRYKIIEKRQSVAFWCNPISGHATLYWYQQILGQGPKLLIQFQNNGVVDDSQLPKDRFSAERLKGVDSTLKIQPAKLEDSAVYLCASSLRTTSTDTQYFGPGTRLTVL.